The entry below gives a single TCR beta chain sequence along with its context. No patient had received any treatment before thyroid surgery. The sample originates from a study of metastatic and nonmetastatic thyroid tumors. TCRdb re-analyzed the PCR reads through MiXCR. Of tens of thousands of clones listed, around 30% were seen once; the top ten hold under 13%. The sequence was obtained from a male donor with papillary thyroid cancer or a benign thyroid nodule (not recorded which). Some clones in this sample may be carry-over from other donors' samples. Sequenced sample: blood.

CDR3 amino acids: CASSSDRGMYNEQFF. Written as DNA, the CDR3 is TGTGCCAGCAGCTCGGACAGGGGGATGTACAATGAGCAGTTCTTC. The V gene is TRBV11-2, the J gene TRBJ2-1; the match to TRBD1 covers 10 bases. V lost 4 bases, J lost 4 bases, and 4 bases stayed unmatched. The CDR3 has 15 residues. Per the germline V gene, CDR1 is SGHAT and CDR2 is FQNNGV.